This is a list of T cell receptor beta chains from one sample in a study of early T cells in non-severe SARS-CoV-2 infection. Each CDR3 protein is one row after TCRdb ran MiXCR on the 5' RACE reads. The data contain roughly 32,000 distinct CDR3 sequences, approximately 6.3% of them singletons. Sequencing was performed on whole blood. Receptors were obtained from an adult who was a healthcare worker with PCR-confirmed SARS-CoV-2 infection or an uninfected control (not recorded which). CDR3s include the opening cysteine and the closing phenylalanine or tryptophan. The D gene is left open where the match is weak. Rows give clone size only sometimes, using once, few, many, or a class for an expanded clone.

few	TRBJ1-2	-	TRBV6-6	TGTGCCAGCAGTTACTCTGGGGAATCGGCGGGCTACACCTTC	CASSYSGESAGYTF
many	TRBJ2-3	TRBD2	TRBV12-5	TGTGCTAGTGGTTTGGCCGGGACTAGCGTTGAGTATTTT	CASGLAGTSVEYF
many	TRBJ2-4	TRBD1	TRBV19	TGTGCCAGTAGTTCCAGGACAGGGGATTGGGTTCAGTACTTC	CASSSRTGDWVQYF
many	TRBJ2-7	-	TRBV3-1	TGTGCCAGCAGCCAATACGGGCACTCCTACGAGCAGTACTTC	CASSQYGHSYEQYF
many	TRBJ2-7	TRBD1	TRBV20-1	TGCAGTGCTAGTGAAGGACAGGGTGACCACGAGCAGTACTTC	CSASEGQGDHEQYF
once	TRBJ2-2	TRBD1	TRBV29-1	TGCAGCGTCACCTTTCCGGGACAGAAGAACACCGGGGAGCTGTTTTTT	CSVTFPGQKNTGELFF
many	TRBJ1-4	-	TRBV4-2	TGTGCCAGCAGCCCTGGGACCTTTGCCGGTGAAAAACTGTTTTTT	CASSPGTFAGEKLFF
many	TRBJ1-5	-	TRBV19	TGTGCCAGTAGTATTCGCAGGTTCCGCAATCAGCCCCAGCATTTT	CASSIRRFRNQPQHF
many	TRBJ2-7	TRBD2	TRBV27	TGTGCCAGCAGTCTCGGGGGGTCGCACCCCTACGAGCAGTACTTC	CASSLGGSHPYEQYF
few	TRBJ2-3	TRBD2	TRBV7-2	TGTGCCAGCAGCTCTAGCCCAGCGGGGGTAATCTCAGATACGCAGTATTTT	CASSSSPAGVISDTQYF
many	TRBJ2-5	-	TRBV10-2	TGCGCCAGCAGTGAGGATCTAGATTCAGAGACCCAGTACTTC	CASSEDLDSETQYF
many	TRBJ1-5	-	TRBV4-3	TGCGCCAGCAGCCAAGGATTTACGGGAAATAGCAATCAGCCCCAGCATTTT	CASSQGFTGNSNQPQHF
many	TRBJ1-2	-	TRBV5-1	TGCGCCAGCAGCTTGGAGTCCGGGGGCCATGGCTACACCTTC	CASSLESGGHGYTF
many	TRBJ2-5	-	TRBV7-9	TGTGCCAGCAGCCCGGGATGGGAAGAGACCCAGTACTTC	CASSPGWEETQYF
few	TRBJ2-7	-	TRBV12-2	TGTGCAAGTCGCCCCGGGAGGGACTTTTTCTACGAGCAGTACTTC	CASRPGRDFFYEQYF
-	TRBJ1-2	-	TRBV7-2	TGTGCCAGCAGTTACCTAGACCCGACCCGCTACACCTTC	CASSYLDPTRYTF
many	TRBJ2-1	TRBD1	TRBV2	TGTGCCAGCAGCCGACGGGGACAGGCCTACAATGAGCAGTTCTTC	CASSRRGQAYNEQFF
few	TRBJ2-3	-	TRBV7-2	TGTGCCAGCAGCTCCAGCGTGGGCACAGATACGCAGTATTTT	CASSSSVGTDTQYF
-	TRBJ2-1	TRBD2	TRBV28	TGTGCCAGCACCACCGCGGGAGGCTCGGATGAGCAGTTCTTC	CASTTAGGSDEQFF
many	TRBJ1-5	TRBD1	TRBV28	TGTGCCAGCTCCCACGAAGGGGGCAGGGACAGCAATCAGCCCCAGCATTTT	CASSHEGGRDSNQPQHF
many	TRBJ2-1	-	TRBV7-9	TGTGCCAGCAGCTTAGCGGGTGTTAGGTTCGTTGAGCAGTTCTTC	CASSLAGVRFVEQFF
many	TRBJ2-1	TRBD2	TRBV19	TGTGCCAGTAGTATTGCCAGCGGGGGCCTCTCCTACAATGAGCAGTTCTTC	CASSIASGGLSYNEQFF
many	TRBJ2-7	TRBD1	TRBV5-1	TGCGCCAGCAGCTTGGGGGACAGCAGGACCTACGAGCAGTACTTC	CASSLGDSRTYEQYF
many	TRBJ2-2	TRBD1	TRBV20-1	TGCAGTGCCGTCCGGACAGGGGGCAGCGCCGGGGAGCTGTTTTTT	CSAVRTGGSAGELFF
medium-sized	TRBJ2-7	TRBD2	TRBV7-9	TGTGCCAGCAGCCCGACCCTAGCGGGCCAAAACTACGAGCAGTACTTC	CASSPTLAGQNYEQYF
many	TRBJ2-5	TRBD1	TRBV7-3	TGTGCCAGCAGCTTAAACGACAGGGACGGACAGTACTTC	CASSLNDRDGQYF
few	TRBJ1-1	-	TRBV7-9	TGTGCCAGCAGCTTTCAGACTTCCACTGAAGCTTTCTTT	CASSFQTSTEAFF
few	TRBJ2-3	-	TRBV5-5	TGTGCCAGCAGCTTGGTAGTGGGAGACGCTACGCAGTATTTT	CASSLVVGDATQYF
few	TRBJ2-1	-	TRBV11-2	TGTGCCAGCAGCTTAGGGGGGGCTAGCGGCCACAATGAGCAGTTCTTC	CASSLGGASGHNEQFF
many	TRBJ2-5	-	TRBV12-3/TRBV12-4	TGTGCCAGCAGTCCCAATGGAGAGACCCAGTACTTC	CASSPNGETQYF
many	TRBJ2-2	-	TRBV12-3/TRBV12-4	TGTGCCAGCAGTTTAGTCGGAACCGGGGAGCTGTTTTTT	CASSLVGTGELFF
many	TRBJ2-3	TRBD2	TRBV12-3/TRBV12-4	TGTGCCAGCGGGAGGGCTTGGACAGATACGCAGTATTTT	CASGRAWTDTQYF
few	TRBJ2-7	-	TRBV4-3	TGCGCCAGCAGCCAAGATAGGAGGTACGAGCAGTACTTC	CASSQDRRYEQYF